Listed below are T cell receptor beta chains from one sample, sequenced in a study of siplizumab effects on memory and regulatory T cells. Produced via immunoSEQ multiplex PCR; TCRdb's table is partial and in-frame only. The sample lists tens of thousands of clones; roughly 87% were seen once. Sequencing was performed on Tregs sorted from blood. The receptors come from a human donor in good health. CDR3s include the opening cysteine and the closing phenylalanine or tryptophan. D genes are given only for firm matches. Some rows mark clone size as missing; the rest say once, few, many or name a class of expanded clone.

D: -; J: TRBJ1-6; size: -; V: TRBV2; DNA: TGTGCCAGCAGTGCCAGACTAAATTCACCCCTCCACTTT; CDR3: CASSARLNSPLHF
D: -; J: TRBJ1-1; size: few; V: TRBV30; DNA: TGTGCCTGCACGCCGAGGACTGAAGCTTTCTTT; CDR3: CACTPRTEAFF
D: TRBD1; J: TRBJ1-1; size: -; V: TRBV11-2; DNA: TGTGCCAGCAGCCCTTCGACAGGGCGGACTGAAGCTTTCTTT; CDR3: CASSPSTGRTEAFF
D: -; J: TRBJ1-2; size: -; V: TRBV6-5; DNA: TGTGCCAGCAGAGGGGGGACGTTTGGCTACACCTTC; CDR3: CASRGGTFGYTF
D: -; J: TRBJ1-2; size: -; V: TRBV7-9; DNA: TGTGCCAGCAGCTTAGCGGGGGGAAACTATGGCTACACCTTC; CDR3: CASSLAGGNYGYTF
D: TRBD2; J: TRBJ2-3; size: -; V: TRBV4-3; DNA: TGCGCCAGCAGCCAAGCCCCCAACGGGGGGATTAGGCAGTATTTT; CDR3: CASSQAPNGGIRQYF
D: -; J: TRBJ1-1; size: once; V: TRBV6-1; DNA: TGTGCCAGCAGAAACGGACAGAGCGCTGAAGCTTTCTTT; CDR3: CASRNGQSAEAFF
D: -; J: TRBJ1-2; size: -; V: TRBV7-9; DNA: TGTGCCAGCAGCTTATCCCTCCGGGGCTACACCTTC; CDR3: CASSLSLRGYTF
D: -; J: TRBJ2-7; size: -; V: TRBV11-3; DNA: TGTGCCAGCAGCTTAAGTCCCTACGAGCAGTACTTC; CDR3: CASSLSPYEQYF
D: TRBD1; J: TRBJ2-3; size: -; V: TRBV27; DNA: TGTGCCAGCAGCCAAATTAGGGACAGGGGGCCTGATACGCAGTATTTT; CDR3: CASSQIRDRGPDTQYF
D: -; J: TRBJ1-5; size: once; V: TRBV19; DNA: TGTGCCAGTAGTATTAAGTTTTTGGGGGAGCGGCGTAAGGGGGGCAATCAGCCCCAGCATTTT; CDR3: CASSIKFLGERRKGGNQPQHF
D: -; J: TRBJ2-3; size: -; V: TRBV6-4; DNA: TGTGCCAGCAGTGACAGGGGCACAGATACGCAGTATTTT; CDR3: CASSDRGTDTQYF
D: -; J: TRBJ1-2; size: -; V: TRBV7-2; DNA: TGTGCCAGCAGCCCAGACAGGAACTATGGCTACACCTTC; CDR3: CASSPDRNYGYTF
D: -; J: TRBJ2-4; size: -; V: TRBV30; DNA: TGTGCCTGGAGTCTCGGGCAGACCCTAGCCAAAAACATTCAGTACTTC; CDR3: CAWSLGQTLAKNIQYF
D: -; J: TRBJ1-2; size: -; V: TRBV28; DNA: TGTGCCAGCAGCCGACGGAATTCTGATGGCTACACCTTC; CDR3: CASSRRNSDGYTF
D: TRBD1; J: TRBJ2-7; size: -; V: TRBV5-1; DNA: TGCGCCAGCAGCCCCTTCGGCCAGGGGGCATCCTACGAGCAGTACTTC; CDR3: CASSPFGQGASYEQYF
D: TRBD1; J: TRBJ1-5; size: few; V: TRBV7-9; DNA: TGTGCCAGCAGCTTCGGACAGGGAAGTCAGCCCCAGCATTTT; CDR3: CASSFGQGSQPQHF
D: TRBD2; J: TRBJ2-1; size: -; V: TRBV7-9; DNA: TGTGCCAGCAGCCCAGGGTGGGTAGCGGGGTACAATGAGCAGTTCTTC; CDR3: CASSPGWVAGYNEQFF
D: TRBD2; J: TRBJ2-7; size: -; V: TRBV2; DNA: TGTGCCAGCAGAACTAGCGAAGTCTACGAGCAGTACTTC; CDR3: CASRTSEVYEQYF
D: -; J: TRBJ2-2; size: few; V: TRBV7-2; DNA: TGTGCCAGCATCCTAGACAGACGAAGGACCGGGGAGCTGTTTTTT; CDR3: CASILDRRRTGELFF
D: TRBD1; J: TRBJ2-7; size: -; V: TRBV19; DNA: TGTGCCAGTAGTCCGCGGACAGGATCCGAGCAGTACTTC; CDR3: CASSPRTGSEQYF
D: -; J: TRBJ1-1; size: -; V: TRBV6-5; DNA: TGTGCCAGCAGTTACCGCCCGGTTCGGGACACTGAAGCTTTCTTT; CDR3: CASSYRPVRDTEAFF
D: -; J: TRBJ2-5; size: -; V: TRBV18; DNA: TGTGCCAGCTCACCCGGGTATTTATGGTCCGTGCAAGAGACCCAGTACTTC; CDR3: CASSPGYLWSVQETQYF
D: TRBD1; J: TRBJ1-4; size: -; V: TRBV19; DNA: TGTGCCAGTAGCCCTCGACAGGGCCTCGGTGAAAAACTGTTTTTT; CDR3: CASSPRQGLGEKLFF
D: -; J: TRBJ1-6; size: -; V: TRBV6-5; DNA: TGTGCCAGCAGTTACTCGGGTGGTGGTGCGCCCCTCCACTTT; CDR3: CASSYSGGGAPLHF
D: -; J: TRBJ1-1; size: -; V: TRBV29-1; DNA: TGCAGCGCCTGCCCACTGCTGGAGACTGAAGCTTTCTTT; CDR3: CSACPLLETEAFF
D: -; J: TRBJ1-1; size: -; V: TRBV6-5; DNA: TGTGCCAGCGGGGCCAGGGGCAGGGACACTGAAGCTTTCTTT; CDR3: CASGARGRDTEAFF
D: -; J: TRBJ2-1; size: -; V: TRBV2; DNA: TGTGCCAGCAGTGAAGTGAATGAGCAGTTCTTC; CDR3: CASSEVNEQFF
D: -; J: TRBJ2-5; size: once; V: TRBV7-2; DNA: TGTGCCAGCAGCTCCCTCGGGACCCAGTACTTC; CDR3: CASSSLGTQYF
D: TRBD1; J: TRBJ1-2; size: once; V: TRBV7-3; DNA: TGTGCCAGCAGCATGGACAGGGGTAGTGGCTACACCTTC; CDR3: CASSMDRGSGYTF
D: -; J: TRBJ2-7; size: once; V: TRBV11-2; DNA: TGTGCCAGCAGCTTAGATACCGGCCAGCAGTACTTC; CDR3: CASSLDTGQQYF
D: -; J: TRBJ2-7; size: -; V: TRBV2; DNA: TGTGCCGGCAAGCGAGAGACGGGAATCTACGAGCAGTACTTC; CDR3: CAGKRETGIYEQYF
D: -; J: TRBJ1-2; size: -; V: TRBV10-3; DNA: TGTGCCATCAGTGAGCTCTTACCCGGACAACCTAACTATGGCTACACCTTC; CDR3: CAISELLPGQPNYGYTF
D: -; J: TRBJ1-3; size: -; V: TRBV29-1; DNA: TGCAGCGTTGGAGGGGGGGGACTGCACTCTGGAAACACCATATATTTT; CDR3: CSVGGGGLHSGNTIYF
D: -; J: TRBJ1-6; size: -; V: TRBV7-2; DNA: TGTGCCAGCAGCCTACAGGGCGGTAATTCACCCCTCCACTTT; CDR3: CASSLQGGNSPLHF
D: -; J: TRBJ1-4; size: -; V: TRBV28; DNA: TGTGCCAGTTGTTTGGGCGGCTTCAATGAAAAACTGTTTTTT; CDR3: CASCLGGFNEKLFF
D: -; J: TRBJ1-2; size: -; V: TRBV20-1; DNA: TGCAGTGCTCCCCTCGGGTATGGCTACACCTTC; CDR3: CSAPLGYGYTF
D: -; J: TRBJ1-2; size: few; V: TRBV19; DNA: TGTGCCAGTATCTATAGGCAGGGCCGCGGAGGCTACACCTTC; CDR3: CASIYRQGRGGYTF
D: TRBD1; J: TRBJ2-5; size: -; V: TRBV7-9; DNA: TGTGCCAGCAGCCCGGGGACAGGGGGCTTATGGGAGACCCAGTACTTC; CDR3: CASSPGTGGLWETQYF
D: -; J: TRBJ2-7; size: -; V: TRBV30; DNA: TGTGCCTGGAGTGTAGGGCCCGGGCGGGAGCAGTACTTC; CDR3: CAWSVGPGREQYF
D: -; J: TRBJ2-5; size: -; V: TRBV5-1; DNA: TGCGCCAGCAGCAAGGGAACGGGGGAGACCCAGTACTTC; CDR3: CASSKGTGETQYF
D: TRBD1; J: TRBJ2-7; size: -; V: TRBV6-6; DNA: TGTGCCAGCAGTTACCGGACAGGGGTAGTTGACGAGCAGTACTTC; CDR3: CASSYRTGVVDEQYF
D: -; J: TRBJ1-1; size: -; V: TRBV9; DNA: TGTGCCAGCAGCGTAGCCGGGGACACTGAAGCTTTCTTT; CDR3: CASSVAGDTEAFF
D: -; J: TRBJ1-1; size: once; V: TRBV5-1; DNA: TGCGCCAGCAGCTTGGCCGGGGTTACCACTGAAGCTTTCTTT; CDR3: CASSLAGVTTEAFF
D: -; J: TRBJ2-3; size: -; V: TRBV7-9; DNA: TGTGCCAGCAGCTTGAACTTAGGGTCGGATACGCAGTATTTT; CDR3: CASSLNLGSDTQYF